The text below deals with one TCR beta chain. With random hexamers, reverse transcription was performed on about 0.5 to 1 ug of RNA. TCRdb reprocessed the immunoSEQ multiplex PCR reads with MiXCR, giving one entry per CDR3 protein. The table has approximately 76,000 distinct CDR3 sequences, approximately 94% seen once; the top ten hold roughly 0.4%. These data are taken from a study of CD8 T cells in Susac syndrome. The germline gives CDR1 SEHNR, CDR2 FQNEAQ (reference sequence). J was trimmed by 3 bases and V by 4 bases; bases with no gene match: 3. This CDR3 has 15 amino acids. Sequencing was performed on CD8+ T cells from PBMCs. The chain links TRBV7-9 to TRBJ1-5; 10 bases map to TRBD1. This receptor was obtained from a human donor with multiple sclerosis. The chain's CDR3 is CASSSGTGANQPQHF. CDR3 sequence (DNA): TGTGCCAGCAGCTCCGGGACAGGGGCCAATCAGCCCCAGCATTTT. Supplemented by reference TRBV7-9 and TRBJ1-5, the full variable domain reads DTGVSQNPRHKITKRGQNVTFRCDPISEHNRLYWYRQTLGQGPEFLTYFQNEAQLEKSRLLSDRFSAERPKGSFSTLEIQRTEQGDSAMYLCASSSGTGANQPQHFGDGTRLSIL.